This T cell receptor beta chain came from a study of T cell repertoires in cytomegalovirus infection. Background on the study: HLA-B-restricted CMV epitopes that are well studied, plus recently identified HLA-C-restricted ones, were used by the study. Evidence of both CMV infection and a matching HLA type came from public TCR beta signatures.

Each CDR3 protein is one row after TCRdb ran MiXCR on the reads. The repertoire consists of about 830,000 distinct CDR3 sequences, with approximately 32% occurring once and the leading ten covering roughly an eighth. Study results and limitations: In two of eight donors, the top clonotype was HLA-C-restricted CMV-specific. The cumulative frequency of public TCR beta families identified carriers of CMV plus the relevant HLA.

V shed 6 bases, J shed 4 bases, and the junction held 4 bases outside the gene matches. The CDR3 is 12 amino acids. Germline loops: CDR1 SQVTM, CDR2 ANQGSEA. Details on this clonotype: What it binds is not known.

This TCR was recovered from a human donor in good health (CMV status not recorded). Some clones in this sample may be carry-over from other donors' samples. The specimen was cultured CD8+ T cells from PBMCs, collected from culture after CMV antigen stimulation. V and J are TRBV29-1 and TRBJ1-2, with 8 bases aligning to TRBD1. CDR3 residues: CSVDRGIYGYTF. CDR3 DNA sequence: TGCAGCGTCGACAGGGGAATCTATGGCTACACCTTC.